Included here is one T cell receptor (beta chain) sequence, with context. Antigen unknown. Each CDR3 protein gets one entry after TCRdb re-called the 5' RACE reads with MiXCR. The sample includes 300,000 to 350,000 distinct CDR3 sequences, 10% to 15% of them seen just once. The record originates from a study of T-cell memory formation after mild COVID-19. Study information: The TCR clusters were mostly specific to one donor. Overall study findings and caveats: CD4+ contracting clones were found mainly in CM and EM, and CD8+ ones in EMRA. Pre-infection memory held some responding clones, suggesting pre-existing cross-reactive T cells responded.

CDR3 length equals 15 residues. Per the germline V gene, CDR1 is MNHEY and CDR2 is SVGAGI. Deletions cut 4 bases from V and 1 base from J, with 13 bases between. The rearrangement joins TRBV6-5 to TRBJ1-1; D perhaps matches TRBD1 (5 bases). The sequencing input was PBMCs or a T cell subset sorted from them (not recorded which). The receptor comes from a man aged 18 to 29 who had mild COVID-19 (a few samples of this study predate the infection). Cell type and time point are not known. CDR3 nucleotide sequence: TGTGCCAGCAGTTCAACGGGACGCCCGAACACTGAAGCTTTCTTT. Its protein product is CASSSTGRPNTEAFF.